One and the same sample provided the 13 T cell receptor beta chains below, sequenced in a study of shared clonotypes between healthy human individuals. Libraries were prepared by immunoSEQ multiplex PCR; TCRdb keeps only in-frame clonotypes and omits some of them. In the table there are over a million clones, roughly 96% of which are singletons. Sequenced sample: naive CD4+ T cells sorted from blood. The subset was: CD45RA+ positively selected. The source of these receptors is a man aged 25-40 years in good health.

The rearrangement uses TRBV4-1 and TRBJ2-7, with a tentative D call TRBD1 (6 bases). The V end lost 3 bases, the J end lost 2 bases, and 14 bases lay between the germline ends. CDR1 is MGHRA and CDR2 is YSYEKL in the germline V gene. This CDR3 has 15 residues. The CDR3 is CASSQPAQGTYEQYF. Written as DNA, the CDR3 is TGCGCCAGCAGCCAGCCGGCCCAGGGGACCTACGAGCAGTACTTC.

This chain joins TRBV21-1 and TRBJ2-7; TRBD2, the table's D call, was not compared with the DNA. TRBV21-1 counts as a pseudogene. The CDR3 is 15 amino acids. Here the CDR3 DNA reads TGTGCCAGCAGCAAGGGACTAGCGGCCCGGGGGGAGCAGTACTTC. It yields the protein CASSKGLAARGEQYF.

This clone showed up just once. The chain uses TRBV5-1 and TRBJ2-1; D remains unclear. V lost 4 bases to trimming and J lost 5 bases, with 16 bases between them. This CDR3 has 15 amino acids. CDR1 SGHRS and CDR2 YFSETQ come from the germline V gene. CDR3 region: CASSVIPIRDNEQFF. In nucleotides, the CDR3 is TGCGCCAGCAGCGTCATTCCAATACGGGACAATGAGCAGTTCTTC.

The chain links TRBV28 to TRBJ1-5, with 8 bases fitting TRBD1. This CDR3 is 14 amino acids long. The V gene end was trimmed by 5 bases and the J gene end by 7 bases; junction bases not matched to a gene: 7. Germline V gene lookup returns CDR1 MDHEN and CDR2 SYDVKM. The CDR3 here is CASSRRTGKQPQHF. The DNA of the CDR3 is TGTGCCAGCAGTCGTAGGACAGGGAAACAGCCCCAGCATTTT.

The chain employs TRBV11-3 and TRBJ1-5, with D tentatively TRBD1 (5 bases). CDR3 length: 17 residues. Deletions cut 5 bases from V and 1 base from J, with 18 bases between. Germline CDR1 reads SGHNT; CDR2 reads YENEEA. CDR3 in DNA: TGTGCCAGCAGCCGGGACTCCTATGGTCGGAGCAATCAGCCCCAGCATTTT. Translated: CASSRDSYGRSNQPQHF.

This sequence joins TRBV6-5 and TRBJ1-5; possibly TRBD1 for D (6 bases). Germline lookup yields CDR1 MNHEY and CDR2 SVGAGI. Trimming cost V 8 bases and J 3 bases, with 17 bases left between them. The CDR3 contains 15 residues. CDR3 nucleotide sequence: TGTGCCAGCCGGCCGCCCGGGGGCTTCAATCAGCCCCAGCATTTT. It encodes CASRPPGGFNQPQHF.

The chain couples TRBV19 to TRBJ2-1, with a possible D match to TRBD2 (6 bases). The germline V gene encodes CDR1 LNHDA and CDR2 SQIVND (reference sequence). The V and J ends lost 9 bases and 5 bases respectively, with 23 bases between them. The CDR3 is made up of 16 amino acids. In DNA, the CDR3 is TGTGCCAGCTCCCCCCTGGGGAAGCGGGCTAACAATGAGCAGTTCTTC. It encodes CASSPLGKRANNEQFF.

This chain uses TRBV28 with TRBJ2-1; D is undetermined. This CDR3 is 12 amino acids long. Germline values: CDR1 MDHEN, CDR2 SYDVKM. Between the trimmed V and J ends, which lost 8 bases and 1 base, there was a span of 6 bases. The CDR3 nucleotides read TGTGCCAGCTACTCGTCCTACAATGAGCAGTTCTTC. Protein product: CASYSSYNEQFF.

This sequence joins TRBV6-5 and TRBJ1-1, with D uncertain. The germline V gene has CDR1 MNHEY and CDR2 SVGAGI. The CDR3 contains 13 residues. Trimming took 2 bases from V and 4 from J, leaving 8 bases between them. The CDR3 is CASSYVGATEAFF. CDR3 coding DNA: TGTGCCAGCAGTTACGTGGGAGCCACTGAAGCTTTCTTT.

Note on this clone: The identical CDR3 is also encoded by other nucleotide sequences in the sample. This chain connects TRBV29-1 to TRBJ2-1; 9 bases map to TRBD1. This CDR3 has 12 residues. Germline CDR1 SQVTM, CDR2 ANQGSEA. The V segment lost 4 bases and the J segment 9 bases; nucleotides outside the gene matches: 4. CDR3 protein: CSVGTGVGEQFF. As DNA, the CDR3 is TGCAGCGTTGGGACAGGGGTGGGTGAGCAGTTCTTC.

The chain has TRBV5-1 and TRBJ2-2, with 14 nucleotides matching TRBD2. V was pared by 6 bases and J by 7 bases, with 8 bases of the junction left unmatched. The CDR3 is 16 residues long. Germline CDR1 reads SGHRS; CDR2 reads YFSETQ. In DNA, the CDR3 is TGCGCCAGCACGATCTCGGGACTAGCGGGGGTCGGGGAGCTGTTTTTT. Translated: CASTISGLAGVGELFF.

The CDR3 is CASSRGLAADNEQFF. The CDR3 bases are TGTGCCAGCAGCCGTGGACTAGCGGCGGACAATGAGCAGTTCTTC. This sequence joins TRBV5-4 and TRBJ2-1, with 10 bases aligning to TRBD2. CDR3 length: 15 amino acids. Germline assignment: CDR1 SGHNT and CDR2 YYREEE (reference sequence). J lost 5 bases, V lost 4 bases, and 6 bases had no gene match.

V gene TRBV28 combines with J gene TRBJ2-7; D unclear. The germline V gene has CDR1 MDHEN and CDR2 SYDVKM. Trimming pared 3 bases from V and 2 bases from J, leaving 11 bases between. The CDR3 has 14 residues. The CDR3 sequence: CASSLEGWAYEQYF. As DNA, the CDR3 is TGTGCCAGCAGTTTGGAAGGGTGGGCCTACGAGCAGTACTTC.